Detailed here is one T cell receptor (beta chain). Its target is unknown. This entry belongs to a study of cytomegalovirus exposure and HLA in healthy donors. Study findings and constraints: An apparent linkage of common viral pathogens to several of the most significant clusters emerged in a later analysis.

The PCR contained 60 Vbeta and 13 Jbeta primers. Generated by immunoSEQ multiplex PCR, the TCRdb table keeps only in-frame clones and is missing some. This sample has under 200,000 clones, with more than 65% found just once. CDR1 is LNHDA and CDR2 is SQIVND in the germline V gene (reference sequence). Trimming stripped 2 bases from V and 2 bases from J, with 9 bases between. CDR3 length: 14 residues. The sample consisted of PBMCs. This chain joins TRBV19 and TRBJ2-5; D remains ambiguous. The sequence came from a woman aged 40 to 50 in good health and CMV-seropositive. The CDR3 sequence: CASSIIGAQETQYF. The CDR3 bases are TGTGCCAGTAGTATAATTGGAGCACAAGAGACCCAGTACTTC.